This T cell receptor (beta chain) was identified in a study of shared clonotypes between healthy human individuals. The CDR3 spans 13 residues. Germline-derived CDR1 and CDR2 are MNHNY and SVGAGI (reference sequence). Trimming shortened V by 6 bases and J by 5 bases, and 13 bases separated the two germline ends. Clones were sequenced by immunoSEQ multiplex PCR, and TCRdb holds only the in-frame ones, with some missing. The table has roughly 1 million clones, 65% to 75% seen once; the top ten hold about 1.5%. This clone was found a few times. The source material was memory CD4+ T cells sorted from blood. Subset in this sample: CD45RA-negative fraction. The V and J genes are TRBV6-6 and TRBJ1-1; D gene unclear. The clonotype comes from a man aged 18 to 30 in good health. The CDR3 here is CASSLQTRTEAFF. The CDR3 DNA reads TGTGCCAGCAGCCTCCAAACCCGGACTGAAGCTTTCTTT.